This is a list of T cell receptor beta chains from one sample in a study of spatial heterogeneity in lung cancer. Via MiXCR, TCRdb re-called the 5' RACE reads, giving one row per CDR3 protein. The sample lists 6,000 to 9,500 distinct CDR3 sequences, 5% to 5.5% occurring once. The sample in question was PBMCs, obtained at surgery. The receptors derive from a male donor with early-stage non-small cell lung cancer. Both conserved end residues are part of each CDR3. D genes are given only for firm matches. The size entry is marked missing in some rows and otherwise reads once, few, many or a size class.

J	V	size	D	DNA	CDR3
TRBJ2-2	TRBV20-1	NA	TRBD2	TGCAGTGCCACTACTAGCGGGGCTATTAACACCGGGGAGCTGTTTTTT	CSATTSGAINTGELFF
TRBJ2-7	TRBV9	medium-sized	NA	TGTGCCAGCAGCGAGGGAGATGGACGGGGGAACGTGGGCTACGAGCAGTACTTC	CASSEGDGRGNVGYEQYF
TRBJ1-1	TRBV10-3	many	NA	TGTGCCATCAGTGTGATTTCCCGGACAGTGAACACTGAAGCTTTCTTT	CAISVISRTVNTEAFF
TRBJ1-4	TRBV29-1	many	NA	TGCAGCGTTGGTCTCTCAAGCAGTATTAATGAAAAACTGTTTTTT	CSVGLSSSINEKLFF
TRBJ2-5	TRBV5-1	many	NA	TGCGCCAGCAGCTTGGATGGTAGCATGCAGACCCAGTACTTC	CASSLDGSMQTQYF
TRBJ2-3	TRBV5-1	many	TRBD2	TGCGCCAGCAGCTTCGGGACTAGGGGTAGTTCAGATACGCAGTATTTT	CASSFGTRGSSDTQYF
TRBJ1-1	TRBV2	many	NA	TGTGCCAGCAGCCGACTGGTTAACACTGAAGCTTTCTTT	CASSRLVNTEAFF
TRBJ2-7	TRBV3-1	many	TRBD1	TGTGCCAGCTCGAAGACACCGGGACAGGCAGCCTACGAGCAGTACTTC	CASSKTPGQAAYEQYF
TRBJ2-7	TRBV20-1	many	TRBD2	TGCAGTGCTGCCGGGACTAGCGGTCCCTACGAGCAGTACTTC	CSAAGTSGPYEQYF
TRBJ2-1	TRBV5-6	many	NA	TGTGCCAGCAGCTTGTCCTACAATGAGCAGTTCTTC	CASSLSYNEQFF
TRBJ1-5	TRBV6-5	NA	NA	TGTGCCAACAGTTATGGAAGCAATCAGCCCCAGCATTTT	CANSYGSNQPQHF
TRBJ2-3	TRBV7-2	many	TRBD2	TGTGCCAGCAGCCGGGGGGGCGGCACAGATACGCAGTATTTT	CASSRGGGTDTQYF
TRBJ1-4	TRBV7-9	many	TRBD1	TGTGCCAGCACACAGGGGGCTGGGGATGAAAAACTGTTTTTT	CASTQGAGDEKLFF
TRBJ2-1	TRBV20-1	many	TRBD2	TGCAGTGCAGGGGATTTAGCGGGAGACTACAATGAGCAGTTCTTC	CSAGDLAGDYNEQFF
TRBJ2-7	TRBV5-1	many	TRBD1	TGCGCCAGCAAGTCCGGGACAGGGTCCTACGAGCAGTACTTC	CASKSGTGSYEQYF
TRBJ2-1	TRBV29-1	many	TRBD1	TGCAGCGTTGAGGGACAGGGATACAATGAGCAGTTCTTC	CSVEGQGYNEQFF
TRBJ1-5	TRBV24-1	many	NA	TGTGCCACCAGTGGCACCTCGGGGGCAGGCAATCAGCCCCAGCATTTT	CATSGTSGAGNQPQHF
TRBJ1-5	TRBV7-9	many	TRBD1	TGTGCCAGCAGCTTAGGACAGGGGAACAATCAGCCCCAGCATTTT	CASSLGQGNNQPQHF
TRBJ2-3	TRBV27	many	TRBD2	TGTGCCAGCAGTTCCTCGCCTAGCGGATTCACAGATACGCAGTATTTT	CASSSSPSGFTDTQYF
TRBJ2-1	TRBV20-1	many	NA	TGCAGTGCCAGCTCCCACGCGGGCAATGAGCAGTTCTTC	CSASSHAGNEQFF
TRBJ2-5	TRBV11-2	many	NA	TGTGCCAGCAGATCTAAAAGGGAGACCCAGTACTTC	CASRSKRETQYF
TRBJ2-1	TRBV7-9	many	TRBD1	TGTGCCAGCAGCTATACGGGACAGGGAAGAAATGAGCAGTTCTTC	CASSYTGQGRNEQFF
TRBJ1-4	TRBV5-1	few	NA	TGCGCCAGCAGCTTGGGCGGGCGGCTAGAGGAAAAACTGTTTTTT	CASSLGGRLEEKLFF
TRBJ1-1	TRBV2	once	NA	TGTGCCAGCAGGACCCCCATCGGTCGGAACACTGAAGCTTTCTTT	CASRTPIGRNTEAFF
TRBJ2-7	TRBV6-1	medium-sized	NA	TGTGCCAGCAGTGAAGCGGGGGCCTATCTACCCTACGAGCAGTACTTC	CASSEAGAYLPYEQYF
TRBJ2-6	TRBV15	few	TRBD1	TGTGCCACCAGCAGAGATCCAGGGGGCTCTGGGGCCAACGTCCTGACTTTC	CATSRDPGGSGANVLTF
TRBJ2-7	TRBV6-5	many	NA	TGTGCCAGCAGTTACTCGACCGGGGCTACCTTCCACGAGCAGTACTTC	CASSYSTGATFHEQYF
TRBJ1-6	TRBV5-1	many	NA	TGCGCCAGCAGCAGTGATCCGGGACAAAGAAATTCACCCCTCCACTTT	CASSSDPGQRNSPLHF
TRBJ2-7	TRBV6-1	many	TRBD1	TGTGCCAGCAGTGTTCAACAGGGGGGCTACGAGCAGTACTTC	CASSVQQGGYEQYF
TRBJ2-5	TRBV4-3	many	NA	TGCGCCAGCAGCCAAGGGGCCGGTGTGGCGGAGACCCAGTACTTC	CASSQGAGVAETQYF
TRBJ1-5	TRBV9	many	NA	TGTGCCAGCAGCGTAGAGGCAGTTAGCAATCAGCCCCAGCATTTT	CASSVEAVSNQPQHF
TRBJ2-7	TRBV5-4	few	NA	TGTGTCAGCAGCTTGGACCCTGGCTCCTACGAGCAGTACTTC	CVSSLDPGSYEQYF
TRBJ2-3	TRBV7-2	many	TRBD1	TGTGCCAGCAGCTGGGACAGGGCAGCAGGCACAGATACGCAGTATTTT	CASSWDRAAGTDTQYF
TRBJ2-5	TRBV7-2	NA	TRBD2	TGTGCCAGCAGCTCCCGGACTAGTAGCGAGACCCAGTACTTC	CASSSRTSSETQYF
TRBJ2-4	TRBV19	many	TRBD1	TGTGCCAGTAGTCAGGACCACAGGGGGCTGAACGGGGCAAACATTCAGTACTTC	CASSQDHRGLNGANIQYF
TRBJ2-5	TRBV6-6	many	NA	TGTGCCAGCGGCGGCAGCTACCAAGAGACCCAGTACTTC	CASGGSYQETQYF
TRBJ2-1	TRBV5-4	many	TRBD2	TGTGCCAGCAGCTTGGATAGCGGGAGGGCCGGTGAGCAGTTCTTC	CASSLDSGRAGEQFF
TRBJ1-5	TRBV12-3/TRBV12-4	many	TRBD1	TGTGCCAGCAGTTTCGGGACAGTGGATCAGCCCCAGCATTTT	CASSFGTVDQPQHF
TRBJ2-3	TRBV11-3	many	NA	TGTGCCAGCAGCCGTTCCGGTACAGATACGCAGTATTTT	CASSRSGTDTQYF
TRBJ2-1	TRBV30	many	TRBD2	TGTGCCTGGAGGGCCAACCCGTTGGGGGGGAATGAGCAGTTCTTC	CAWRANPLGGNEQFF
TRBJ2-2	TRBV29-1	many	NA	TGCAGCGTTGAAGGCAGGGCCGGGGAGCTGTTTTTT	CSVEGRAGELFF
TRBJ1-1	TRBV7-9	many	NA	TGTGCCAGCAGTCCACACCACAGCACTGAAGCTTTCTTT	CASSPHHSTEAFF
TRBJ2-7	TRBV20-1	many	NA	TGCAGTGCTAGAGACTACCGGGACACCGGCTACGAGCAGTACTTC	CSARDYRDTGYEQYF
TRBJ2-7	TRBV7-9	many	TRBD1	TGTGCCAGCAGCTTAATCGGGGACAGGGCCACCTACGAGCAGTACTTC	CASSLIGDRATYEQYF
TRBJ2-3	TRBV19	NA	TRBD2	TGTGCCAGCAGTAGTCTTTACGGCGGGAGGGTTGAGATCACAGATACGCAGTATTTT	CASSSLYGGRVEITDTQYF